This is a list of T cell receptor beta chains from one sample in a study of blood T cell repertoires in COVID-19. This table comes from immunoSEQ multiplex PCR, and its TCRdb copy is limited to in-frame clones, with some not included. The sample contains some 150,000 clones, 85% to 90% of which appear only once. Source material: peripheral blood. The receptors were sampled from a woman in her fifties or sixties with acute or convalescent COVID-19. Each CDR3 is given with its conserved first and last residue. The D gene is left open where the match is weak. Rows may omit the clone size; those that give it use once, few, many or a size class.

v_call: TRBV7-3; j_call: TRBJ1-2; d_call: .; clone_size: .; cdr3_aa: CASSQDPAGGYTF; cdr3_nt: TGTGCCAGCTCACAGGATCCAGCGGGGGGCTACACCTTC
v_call: TRBV27; j_call: TRBJ1-1; d_call: TRBD1; clone_size: .; cdr3_aa: CASSITGTGGMNTEAFF; cdr3_nt: TGTGCCAGCAGTATAACCGGGACAGGGGGTATGAACACTGAAGCTTTCTTT
v_call: TRBV12-3/TRBV12-4; j_call: TRBJ1-1; d_call: .; clone_size: .; cdr3_aa: CASSFQGPEAFF; cdr3_nt: TGTGCCAGCAGTTTTCAGGGGCCCGAAGCTTTCTTT
v_call: TRBV28; j_call: TRBJ2-5; d_call: .; clone_size: .; cdr3_aa: CASSLFAPGGSRETQYF; cdr3_nt: TGTGCCAGCAGTTTATTCGCCCCGGGGGGCTCAAGAGAGACCCAGTACTTC
v_call: TRBV11-2; j_call: TRBJ1-2; d_call: .; clone_size: .; cdr3_aa: CASSREGDGYTF; cdr3_nt: TGTGCCAGCAGCAGAGAGGGGGATGGCTACACCTTC
v_call: TRBV9; j_call: TRBJ2-5; d_call: TRBD2; clone_size: .; cdr3_aa: CASSPRLAGGQETQYF; cdr3_nt: TGTGCCAGCAGCCCCCGATTAGCGGGGGGACAAGAGACCCAGTACTTC
v_call: TRBV29-1; j_call: TRBJ2-1; d_call: TRBD2; clone_size: .; cdr3_aa: CSVSKLAGEGNEQFF; cdr3_nt: TGCAGCGTTTCGAAGCTAGCGGGGGAGGGCAATGAGCAGTTCTTC
v_call: TRBV27; j_call: TRBJ1-5; d_call: .; clone_size: .; cdr3_aa: CASRVTNGQPQHF; cdr3_nt: TGTGCCAGCAGGGTGACTAATGGTCAACCCCAGCATTTT
v_call: TRBV7-9; j_call: TRBJ1-2; d_call: .; clone_size: once; cdr3_aa: CASSYNGQDYGYTF; cdr3_nt: TGTGCCAGCAGCTACAACGGACAAGACTATGGCTACACCTTC
v_call: TRBV19; j_call: TRBJ1-3; d_call: TRBD1; clone_size: .; cdr3_aa: CASWGQGAGNTIYF; cdr3_nt: TGTGCCAGTTGGGGACAGGGAGCCGGAAACACCATATATTTT
v_call: TRBV7-2; j_call: TRBJ2-3; d_call: TRBD2; clone_size: once; cdr3_aa: CASSPAGGSTDTQYF; cdr3_nt: TGTGCCAGCAGCCCAGCGGGGGGGAGCACAGATACGCAGTATTTT
v_call: TRBV4-3; j_call: TRBJ1-2; d_call: .; clone_size: .; cdr3_aa: CASSQGTAGYGYTF; cdr3_nt: TGCGCCAGCAGCCAAGGGACAGCAGGATATGGCTACACCTTC